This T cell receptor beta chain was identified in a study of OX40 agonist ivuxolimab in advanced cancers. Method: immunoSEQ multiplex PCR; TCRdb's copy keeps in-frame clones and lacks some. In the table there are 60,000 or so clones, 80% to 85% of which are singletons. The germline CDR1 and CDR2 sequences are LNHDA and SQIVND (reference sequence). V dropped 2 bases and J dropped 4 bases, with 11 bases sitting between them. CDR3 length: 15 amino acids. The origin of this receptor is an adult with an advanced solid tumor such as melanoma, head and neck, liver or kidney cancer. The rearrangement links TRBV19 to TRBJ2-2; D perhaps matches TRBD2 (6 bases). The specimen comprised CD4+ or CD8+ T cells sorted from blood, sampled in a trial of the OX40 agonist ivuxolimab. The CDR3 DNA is TGTGCCAGTAGTATATCTACCGGGGGCACCGGGGAGCTGTTTTTT. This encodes CASSISTGGTGELFF.